The sequence of this T cell receptor beta chain was determined in a study of blood T cell repertoires in COVID-19. In the study overall: Nucleic acid was either cDNA or gDNA, and it came from T cells, B-cell-depleted T cells, or PBMCs.

The CDR3 loop spans 15 amino acids. Germline V lookup: CDR1 MDHEN, CDR2 SYDVKM. The J segment lost 4 bases and the V segment lost 9 bases, leaving 7 bases of the junction unmatched. How the authors handled the data: The assay estimated nucleated cells by amplifying reference gene primers. Clones were sequenced by immunoSEQ multiplex PCR, and TCRdb holds only the in-frame ones, with some missing. For V, J and clone size, that table is used; D and trimming come from the DNA. The table lists approximately 490,000 clones, about nine tenths of them singletons. This chain joins TRBV28 and TRBJ2-3, with 13 bases that match TRBD2. This clonotype was obtained from a woman aged 55 to 70 who had recovered from COVID-19. The sequenced sample was PBMCs or T cells enriched from blood (not recorded which). CDR3 in amino acids: CASKKGLAGSDTQYF. CDR3 DNA: TGTGCCAGTAAAAAGGGACTAGCGGGGTCAGATACGCAGTATTTT.